A selection of T cell receptor beta chains follows, all from one sample in a study of blood T cell repertoires in COVID-19. Clones were read by immunoSEQ multiplex PCR, and TCRdb kept only the in-frame ones, dropping some. Of approximately 280,000 clones in the sample, about 90% are singletons; the top ten hold 1.7%. The sequencing input was PBMCs or T cells enriched from blood (not recorded which). These receptors originate from a woman aged 18-30 years with acute COVID-19. CDR3s include the opening cysteine and the closing phenylalanine or tryptophan. The D gene is left open where the match is weak. Rows may omit the clone size; those that give it use once, few, many or a size class.

V gene	clone size	J gene	D gene	CDR3 DNA	CDR3 protein
TRBV11-2	NA	TRBJ1-2	TRBD1	TGTGCCAGCAGTAAAGGGACTCGACAGGGGATAACCTATGGCTACACCTTC	CASSKGTRQGITYGYTF
TRBV9	NA	TRBJ1-5	NA	TGTGCCAGCGGAGACAATCAGCCCCAGCATTTT	CASGDNQPQHF
TRBV15	NA	TRBJ2-3	NA	TGTGCCACCAGCAGAGGTAGTGAAACAGATACGCAGTATTTT	CATSRGSETDTQYF
TRBV7-9	NA	TRBJ2-2	TRBD2	TGTGCCAGCAGCTTATTTTCGCTAGCGGGAGGACCGAACACCGGGGAGCTGTTTTTT	CASSLFSLAGGPNTGELFF
TRBV6-5	NA	TRBJ1-1	TRBD1	TGTGCCAGCAGTTACGGCAGGGGGAAGGAAGCTTTCTTT	CASSYGRGKEAFF
TRBV2	NA	TRBJ1-2	TRBD1	TGTGCCAGCAGTGTAGTCGGACAGGGGCCTGGCTACACCTTC	CASSVVGQGPGYTF
TRBV7-3	NA	TRBJ2-1	NA	TGTGCCAGCAGCTTGTTTGGGGGCACGTCGTCCTACAATGAGCAGTTCTTC	CASSLFGGTSSYNEQFF
TRBV28	NA	TRBJ2-7	TRBD2	TGTGCCAGCAGTTTAGCGGGAGGGTCCCACGAGCAGTACTTC	CASSLAGGSHEQYF
TRBV3-1/TRBV3-2	NA	TRBJ1-4	TRBD1	TGTGCCAGCAGCCAAAGGACAGGAACTAATGAAAAACTGTTTTTT	CASSQRTGTNEKLFF
TRBV7-2	NA	TRBJ2-1	TRBD1	TGTGCCAGCAGCCCTAGTGGGACAGTCTTCTCGGGTGAGCAGTTCTTC	CASSPSGTVFSGEQFF
TRBV27	NA	TRBJ1-2	TRBD1	TGTGCCAGCAGTATCAGGGGGCGAGAAGGCTACACCTTC	CASSIRGREGYTF
TRBV10-2	NA	TRBJ2-7	TRBD2	TGCGCCAGCAGCAAAACTAGCGGGGCCTACGAGCAGTACTTC	CASSKTSGAYEQYF
TRBV7-8	NA	TRBJ1-2	NA	TGTGCCAGCAGCCTCAGTCAGGCCTATGGCTACACCTTC	CASSLSQAYGYTF
TRBV10-1	NA	TRBJ2-1	TRBD2	TGCGCCACCTATCGGGGGGTTACCTACAATGAGCAGTTCTTC	CATYRGVTYNEQFF
TRBV7-9	once	TRBJ2-7	TRBD2	TGTGCCAGCAGCTTAGGACTAGCGACTTCCTACGAGCAGTACTTC	CASSLGLATSYEQYF
TRBV5-1	NA	TRBJ1-1	NA	TGCGCCAGCAGCCGGAACAGGGAGAGGGTGACTGAAGCTTTCTTT	CASSRNRERVTEAFF